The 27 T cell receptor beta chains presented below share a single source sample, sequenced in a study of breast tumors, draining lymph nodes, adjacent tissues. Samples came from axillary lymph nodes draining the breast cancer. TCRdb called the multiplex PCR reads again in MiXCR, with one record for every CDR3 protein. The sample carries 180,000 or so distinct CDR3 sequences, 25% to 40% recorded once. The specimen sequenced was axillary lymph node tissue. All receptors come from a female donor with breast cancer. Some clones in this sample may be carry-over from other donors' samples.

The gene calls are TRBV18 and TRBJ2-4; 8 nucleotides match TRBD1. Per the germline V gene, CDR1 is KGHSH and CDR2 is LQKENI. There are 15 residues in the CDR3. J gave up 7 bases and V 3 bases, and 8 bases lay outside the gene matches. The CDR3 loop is CASSPRGRQGNIQYF. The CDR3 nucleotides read TGTGCCAGCTCACCTCGGGGCCGACAGGGGAACATTCAGTACTTC.

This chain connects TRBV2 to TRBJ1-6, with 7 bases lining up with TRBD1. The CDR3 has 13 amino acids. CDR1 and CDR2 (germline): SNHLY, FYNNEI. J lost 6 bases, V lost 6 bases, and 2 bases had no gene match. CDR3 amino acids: CASSGTVNSPLHF. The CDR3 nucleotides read TGTGCCAGCAGCGGGACAGTTAATTCACCCCTCCACTTT.

The CDR3 here is CSARGTAETSTDTQYF. CDR3 DNA: TGCAGTGCTAGAGGGACAGCCGAAACTAGCACAGATACGCAGTATTTT. The chain carries TRBV20-1 and TRBJ2-3; a weak D match, TRBD1 (6 bases). Trimming stripped 1 base from V and 0 bases from J, with 14 bases between. This CDR3 comprises 16 residues. Germline assignment: CDR1 DFQATT and CDR2 SNEGSKA (reference sequence).

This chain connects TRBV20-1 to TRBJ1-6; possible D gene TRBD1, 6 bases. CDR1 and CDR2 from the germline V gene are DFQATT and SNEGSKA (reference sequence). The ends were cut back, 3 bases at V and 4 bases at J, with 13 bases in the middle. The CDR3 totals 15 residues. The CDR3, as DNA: TGCAGTGCTAGTGAGGGGGGCGCGTATAATTCACCCCTCCACTTT. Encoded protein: CSASEGGAYNSPLHF.

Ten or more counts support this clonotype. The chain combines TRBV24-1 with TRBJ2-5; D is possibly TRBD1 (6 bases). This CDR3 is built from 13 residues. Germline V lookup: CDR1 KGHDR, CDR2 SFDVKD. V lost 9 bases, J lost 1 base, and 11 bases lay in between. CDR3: CATGAGAQETQYF. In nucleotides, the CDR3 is TGTGCCACCGGGGCAGGGGCCCAAGAGACCCAGTACTTC.

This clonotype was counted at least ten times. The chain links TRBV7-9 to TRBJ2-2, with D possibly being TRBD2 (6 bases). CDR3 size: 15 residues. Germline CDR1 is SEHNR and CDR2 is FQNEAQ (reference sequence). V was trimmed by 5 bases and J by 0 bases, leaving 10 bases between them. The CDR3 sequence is CASSQRGTNTGELFF. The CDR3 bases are TGTGCCAGCAGCCAACGCGGGACGAACACCGGGGAGCTGTTTTTT.

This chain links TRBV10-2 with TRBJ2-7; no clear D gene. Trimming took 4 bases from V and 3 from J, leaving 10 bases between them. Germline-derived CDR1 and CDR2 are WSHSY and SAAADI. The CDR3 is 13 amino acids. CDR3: CASSGSVVYEQYF. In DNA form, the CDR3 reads TGCGCCAGCAGTGGGTCGGTGGTCTACGAGCAGTACTTC.

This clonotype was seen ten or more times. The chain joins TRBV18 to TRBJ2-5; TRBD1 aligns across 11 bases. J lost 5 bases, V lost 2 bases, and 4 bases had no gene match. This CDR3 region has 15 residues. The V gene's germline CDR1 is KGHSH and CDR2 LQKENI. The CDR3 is CASSPGQGARETQYF. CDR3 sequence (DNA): TGTGCCAGCTCACCAGGACAGGGGGCAAGGGAGACCCAGTACTTC.

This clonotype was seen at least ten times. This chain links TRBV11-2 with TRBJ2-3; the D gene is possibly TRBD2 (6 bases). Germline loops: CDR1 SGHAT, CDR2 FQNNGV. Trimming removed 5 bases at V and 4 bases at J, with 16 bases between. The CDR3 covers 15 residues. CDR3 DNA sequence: TGTGCCAGCAGCGGAAGGCGGGGACCCGCAGATACGCAGTATTTT. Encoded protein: CASSGRRGPADTQYF.

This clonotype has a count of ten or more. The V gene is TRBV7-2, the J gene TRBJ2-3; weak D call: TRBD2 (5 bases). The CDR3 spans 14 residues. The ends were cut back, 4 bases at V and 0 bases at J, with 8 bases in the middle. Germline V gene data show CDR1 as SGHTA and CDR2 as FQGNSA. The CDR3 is CASSSGLSTDTQYF. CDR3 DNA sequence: TGTGCCAGCAGCTCAGGACTGAGCACAGATACGCAGTATTTT.

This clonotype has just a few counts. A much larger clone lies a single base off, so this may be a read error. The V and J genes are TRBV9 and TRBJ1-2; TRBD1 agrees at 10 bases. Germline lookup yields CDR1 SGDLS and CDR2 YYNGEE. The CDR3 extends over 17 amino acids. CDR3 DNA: TGTGCCAGCAGCACGCAAGCCGGGACAGGGGTCAACTCTGGCTACACCTTC. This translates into CASSTQAGTGVNSGYTF.

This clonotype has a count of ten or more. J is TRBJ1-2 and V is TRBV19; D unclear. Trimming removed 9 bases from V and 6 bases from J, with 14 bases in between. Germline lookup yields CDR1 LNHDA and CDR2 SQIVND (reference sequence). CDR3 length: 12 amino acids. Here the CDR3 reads CASEDGKNGYTF. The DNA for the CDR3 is TGTGCCAGCGAGGACGGAAAGAATGGCTACACCTTC.

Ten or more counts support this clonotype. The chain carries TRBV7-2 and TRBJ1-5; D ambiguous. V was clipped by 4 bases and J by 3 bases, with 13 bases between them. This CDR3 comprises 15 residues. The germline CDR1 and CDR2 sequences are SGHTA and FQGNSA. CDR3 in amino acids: CASSSERNLNQPQHF. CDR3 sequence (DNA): TGTGCCAGCAGCTCAGAACGGAACCTCAATCAGCCCCAGCATTTT.

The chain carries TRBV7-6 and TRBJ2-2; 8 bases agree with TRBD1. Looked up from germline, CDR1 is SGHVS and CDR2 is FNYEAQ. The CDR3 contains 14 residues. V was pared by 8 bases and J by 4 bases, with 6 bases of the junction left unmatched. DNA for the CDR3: TGTGCCAGCGACGACAGGGGTCCCACCGGGGAGCTGTTTTTT. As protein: CASDDRGPTGELFF.

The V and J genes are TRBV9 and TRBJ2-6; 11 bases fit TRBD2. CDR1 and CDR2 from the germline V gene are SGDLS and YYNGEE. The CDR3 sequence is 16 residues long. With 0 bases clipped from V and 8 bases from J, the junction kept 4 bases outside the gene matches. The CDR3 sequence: CASSVVVAGGSNVLTF. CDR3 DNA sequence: TGTGCCAGCAGCGTAGTGGTAGCGGGGGGGTCCAACGTCCTGACTTTC.

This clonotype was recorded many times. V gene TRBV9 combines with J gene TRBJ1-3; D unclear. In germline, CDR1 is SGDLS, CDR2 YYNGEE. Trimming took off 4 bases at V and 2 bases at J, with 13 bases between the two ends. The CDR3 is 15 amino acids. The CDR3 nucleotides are TGTGCCAGCAGCACCCGACCAAATACTGGAAACACCATATATTTT. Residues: CASSTRPNTGNTIYF. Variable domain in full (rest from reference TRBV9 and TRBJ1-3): DSGVTQTPKHLITATGQRVTLRCSPRSGDLSVYWYQQSLDQGLQFLIQYYNGEERAKGNILERFSAQQFPDLHSELNLSSLELGDSALYFCASSTRPNTGNTIYFGEGSWLTVV.

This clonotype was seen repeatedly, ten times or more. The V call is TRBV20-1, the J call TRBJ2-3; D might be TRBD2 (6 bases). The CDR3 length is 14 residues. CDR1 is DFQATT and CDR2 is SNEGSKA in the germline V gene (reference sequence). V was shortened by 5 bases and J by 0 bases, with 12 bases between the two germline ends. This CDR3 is CSAPIAASTDTQYF. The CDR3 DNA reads TGCAGTGCTCCTATAGCGGCTAGCACAGATACGCAGTATTTT.

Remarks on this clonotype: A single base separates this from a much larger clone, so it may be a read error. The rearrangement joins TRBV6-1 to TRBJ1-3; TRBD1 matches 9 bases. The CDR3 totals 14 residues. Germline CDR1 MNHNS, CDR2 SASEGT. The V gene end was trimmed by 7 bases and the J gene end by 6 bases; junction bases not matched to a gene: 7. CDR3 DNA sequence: TGTGCCAGCACCCGAGGGGACAGGGTAAACACCATATATTTT. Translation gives CASTRGDRVNTIYF.

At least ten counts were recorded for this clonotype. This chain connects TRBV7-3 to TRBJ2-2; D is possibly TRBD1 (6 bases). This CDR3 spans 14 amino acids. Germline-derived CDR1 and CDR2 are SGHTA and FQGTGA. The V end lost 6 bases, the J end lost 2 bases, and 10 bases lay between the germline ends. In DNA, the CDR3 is TGTGCCAGCAGGTTGGGGACAAACACCGGGGAGCTGTTTTTT. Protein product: CASRLGTNTGELFF.

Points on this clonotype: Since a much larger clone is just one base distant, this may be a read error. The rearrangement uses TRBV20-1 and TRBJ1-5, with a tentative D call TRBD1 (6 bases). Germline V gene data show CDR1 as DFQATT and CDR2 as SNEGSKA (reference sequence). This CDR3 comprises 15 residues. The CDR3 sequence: CSACRDTYSTQPQHF. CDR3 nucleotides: TGCAGTGCTTGCCGGGACACATATAGCACTCAGCCCCAGCATTTT.

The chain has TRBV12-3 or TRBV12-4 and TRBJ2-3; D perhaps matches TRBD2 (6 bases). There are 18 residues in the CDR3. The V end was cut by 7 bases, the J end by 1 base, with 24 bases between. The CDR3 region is CASTQTGTLLTRTDTQYF. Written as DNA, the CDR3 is TGTGCCAGCACCCAAACGGGGACTCTCCTTACACGCACAGATACGCAGTATTTT.

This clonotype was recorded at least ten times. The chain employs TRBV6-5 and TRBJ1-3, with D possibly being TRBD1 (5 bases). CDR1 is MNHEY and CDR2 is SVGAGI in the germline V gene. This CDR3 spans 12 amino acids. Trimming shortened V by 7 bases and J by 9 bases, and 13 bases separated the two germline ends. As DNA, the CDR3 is TGTGCCAGCATAAATCAGGGAGGCACCATATATTTT. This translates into CASINQGGTIYF.

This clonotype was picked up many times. DNA of the CDR3: TGCGCCAGCAGCTTGAACCTTTACAATGAGCAGTTCTTC. It codes for CASSLNLYNEQFF. This chain joins TRBV5-1 and TRBJ2-1; no clear D gene. CDR3 length: 13 amino acids. CDR1 SGHRS and CDR2 YFSETQ come from the germline V gene. The V and J ends lost 1 base and 4 bases respectively, with 6 bases between them.

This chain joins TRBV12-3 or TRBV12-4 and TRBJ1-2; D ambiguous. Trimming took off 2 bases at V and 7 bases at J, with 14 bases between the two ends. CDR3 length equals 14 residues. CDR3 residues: CASSLSGSGSGYTF. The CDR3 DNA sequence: TGTGCCAGCAGTTTATCTGGCTCCGGCTCTGGCTACACCTTC.

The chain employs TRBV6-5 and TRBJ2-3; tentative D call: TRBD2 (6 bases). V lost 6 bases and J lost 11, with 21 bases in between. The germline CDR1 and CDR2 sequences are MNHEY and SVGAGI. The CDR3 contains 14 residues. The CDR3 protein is CASRRDQANNEQYF. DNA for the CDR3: TGTGCCAGCAGGCGGGACCAGGCGAACAATGAGCAGTATTTT.

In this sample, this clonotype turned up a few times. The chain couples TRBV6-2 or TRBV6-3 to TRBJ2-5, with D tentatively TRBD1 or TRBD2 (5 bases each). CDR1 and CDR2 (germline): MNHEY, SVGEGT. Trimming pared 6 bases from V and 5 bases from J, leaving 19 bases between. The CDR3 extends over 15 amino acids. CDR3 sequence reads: CASRQPGPNSETQYF. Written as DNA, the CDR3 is TGTGCCAGCAGACAACCGGGACCGAATTCTGAGACCCAGTACTTC.

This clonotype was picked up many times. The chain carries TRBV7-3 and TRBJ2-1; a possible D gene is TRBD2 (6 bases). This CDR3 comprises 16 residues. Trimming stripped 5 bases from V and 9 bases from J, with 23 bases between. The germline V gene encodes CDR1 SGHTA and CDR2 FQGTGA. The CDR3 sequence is CASSLVAGTLGGEQFF. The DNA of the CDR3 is TGTGCCAGCAGCCTCGTTGCTGGGACTCTCGGTGGTGAGCAGTTCTTC.